The rows below give T cell receptor beta chains drawn from one sample of a study of blood T cell repertoires in COVID-19. Assay: immunoSEQ multiplex PCR; the TCRdb copy retains only in-frame clones and omits some. The profile shows 200,000 to 250,000 clones, roughly 85% of them singletons. Sequenced material: peripheral blood. All receptors come from a man aged 25 to 45 who had recovered from COVID-19. The CDR3 runs from the conserved cysteine through the conserved F or W. The order of the fields is clone size, V gene, J gene, D gene, CDR3 DNA, CDR3 protein. D genes are given only for firm matches. Expanded clones get a size class; other rows say once, few or many, or leave the size out.

>NA|TRBV7-9|TRBJ2-2|NA
TGTGCCAGCAGCTTTCGGGGGGCGAGTACCGGGGAGCTGTTTTTT
CASSFRGASTGELFF
>NA|TRBV2|TRBJ2-3|TRBD2
TGTGCCAGCAGTGGACTAGCGGGGGGGGCAGATACGCAGTATTTT
CASSGLAGGADTQYF
>NA|TRBV19|TRBJ1-5|NA
TGTGCCAGTGGCTGGGGGACACAGCATTTT
CASGWGTQHF
>NA|TRBV12-5|TRBJ2-5|TRBD2
TGTGCTAGTGGTGACGGACTAGCGGGGGCGGAGACCCAGTACTTC
CASGDGLAGAETQYF
>NA|TRBV11-2|TRBJ1-2|NA
TGTGCCAGCAGTCCAGGGCAACCCTATGGCTACACCTTC
CASSPGQPYGYTF
>NA|TRBV27|TRBJ1-2|NA
TGTGCCAGCAGTCCCCGGGGGGGGGCCTCTAACTATGGCTACACCTTC
CASSPRGGASNYGYTF
>NA|TRBV27|TRBJ2-7|NA
TGTGCCAGCAGTTTTCCAGGTGGTGGCGAGCAGTACTTC
CASSFPGGGEQYF
>few|TRBV3-1/TRBV3-2|TRBJ1-5|TRBD1
TGTGCCAGCAGCCAGGTCCAGGGGGCGAGCCTCGGTCAGCCCCAGCATTTT
CASSQVQGASLGQPQHF
>NA|TRBV6-5|TRBJ2-3|NA
TGTGCCAGCAGGGGGCTGAGCACAGATACGCAGTATTTT
CASRGLSTDTQYF
>once|TRBV7-2|TRBJ1-5|NA
TGTGCCAGCAGCAGCGGGGTAAATAGCAATCAGCCCCAGCATTTT
CASSSGVNSNQPQHF
>NA|TRBV4-2|TRBJ2-3|TRBD2
TGTGCCAGCAGCCAAGTGGTAACGGGGGGGAATACGCAGTATTTT
CASSQVVTGGNTQYF
>NA|TRBV5-4|TRBJ2-7|NA
TGTGCCAGCAGCCTCCGACGGAGGACGACCTACGAGCAGTACTTC
CASSLRRRTTYEQYF
>NA|TRBV19|TRBJ1-5|TRBD1
TGTGCCAGTATAAGGAGAGTTGGGACAGGGCTTCAGCCCCAGCATTTT
CASIRRVGTGLQPQHF
>NA|TRBV6-2/TRBV6-3|TRBJ2-1|TRBD1
TGTGCCAGCAGCCCCGGGACAGAATTAGAGCAGTTCTTC
CASSPGTELEQFF
>NA|TRBV30|TRBJ2-1|TRBD1
TGTGCCTGGGGACAGGGGTGGAATGAGCAGTTCTTC
CAWGQGWNEQFF
>NA|TRBV12-3/TRBV12-4|TRBJ2-1|NA
TGTGCCAGCATCCCGAGCTCCTACAATGAGCAGTTCTTC
CASIPSSYNEQFF
>NA|TRBV18|TRBJ1-1|TRBD1
TGTGCCAGCTCACCCGGACAGGTTCCGAACACTGAAGCTTTCTTT
CASSPGQVPNTEAFF
>NA|TRBV5-8|TRBJ1-1|NA
TGTGCCAGCAGCTTGTATTTCACTGAAGCTTTCTTT
CASSLYFTEAFF
>NA|TRBV5-1|TRBJ1-1|TRBD1
TGCGCCAGCAGCCGACAGGGGGAATCGGGTGAAGCTTTCTTT
CASSRQGESGEAFF
>NA|TRBV14|TRBJ1-1|NA
TGTGCCAGCCAGGAATATTCAGGGGAAGAGGCGGGGAACACTGAAGCTTTCTTT
CASQEYSGEEAGNTEAFF
>NA|TRBV5-1|TRBJ2-1|TRBD1
TGCGCCAGCAGACAGACAGGGTCTTCCTACAATGAGCAGTTCTTC
CASRQTGSSYNEQFF
>NA|TRBV6-5|TRBJ1-2|NA
TGTGCCAGCAGTTACAGGGGGTATTCATATGGCTACACCTTC
CASSYRGYSYGYTF
>NA|TRBV18|TRBJ2-2|TRBD2
TGTGCCAGCTCCCAAGCGGGGGGCTATACCGGGGAGCTGTTTTTT
CASSQAGGYTGELFF
>NA|TRBV28|TRBJ1-2|TRBD1
TGTGCCAGCGACACAACAGGGGGAACGGGCTACACCTTC
CASDTTGGTGYTF
>NA|TRBV5-1|TRBJ2-5|TRBD2
TGCGCCAGCTCTAGCGGCCAAGAGACCCAGTACTTC
CASSSGQETQYF
>NA|TRBV7-8|TRBJ2-7|TRBD1
TGTGCCAGCAGCTCACGGGACAGGGACCTCTACGAGCAGTACTTC
CASSSRDRDLYEQYF
>NA|TRBV6-5|TRBJ2-3|TRBD1
TGTGCCAGCAGTCCGGGACAGGGGGGAGATACGCAGTATTTT
CASSPGQGGDTQYF
>NA|TRBV5-6|TRBJ1-5|TRBD1
TGTGCCAGCAGCTTGGATTCGGGCAGGGGGAGAGGACAGCCCCAGCATTTT
CASSLDSGRGRGQPQHF
>NA|TRBV7-9|TRBJ1-2|TRBD1
TGTGCCAGCAGTTTACAGGGGATCGAAGGCTACACCTTC
CASSLQGIEGYTF
>NA|TRBV2|TRBJ1-5|TRBD1
TGTGCCAGCAGACCGGGACAGGGACAGCCCCAGCATTTT
CASRPGQGQPQHF
>NA|TRBV5-1|TRBJ1-5|NA
TGCGCCAGCAGCCCGGGACTGCGTCCTAATCAGCCCCAGCATTTT
CASSPGLRPNQPQHF
>NA|TRBV11-2|TRBJ2-7|NA
TGTGCCAGCAGCTCCCGGACTGAATTCTCCTACGAGCAGTACTTC
CASSSRTEFSYEQYF
>once|TRBV30|TRBJ2-6|NA
TGTGCCTGGAGGGGGCAGGTGGAGACTTTC
CAWRGQVETF
>NA|TRBV1|TRBJ1-5|NA
TGCACCAGCAGCCCCACTGCGAGGCCCCAGCATTTT
CTSSPTARPQHF
>NA|TRBV11-3|TRBJ1-1|NA
TGTGCCAGCAGCTTAGGAGGTGTGAACACTGAAGCTTTCTTT
CASSLGGVNTEAFF
>NA|TRBV29-1|TRBJ1-3|NA
TGCAGCGTCTTTAACAGATACTCTGGAAACACCATATATTTT
CSVFNRYSGNTIYF
>NA|TRBV6-5|TRBJ2-7|TRBD1
TGTGCCAGCAGTACGGGACAGGGGGTGTGGCAGTACTTC
CASSTGQGVWQYF
>NA|TRBV4-1|TRBJ2-3|TRBD2
TGCGCCAGCAGCGTATTTTTAGCGGGGGCGGATGGTTGGTATTTT
CASSVFLAGADGWYF
>NA|TRBV7-2|TRBJ1-1|NA
TGTGCCAGCAGCTACGGGGGGCGGACTGAAGCTTTCTTT
CASSYGGRTEAFF
>NA|TRBV5-1|TRBJ1-1|TRBD1
TGCGCCAGCAGCGCAGGGGGCAGGTACACTGAAGCTTTCTTT
CASSAGGRYTEAFF
>few|TRBV6-6|TRBJ1-2|TRBD1
TGTGCCAGCAGTCGACTTACCGGGACAGGAGAGAAAGGGTATGGCTACACCTTC
CASSRLTGTGEKGYGYTF
>NA|TRBV2|TRBJ1-5|TRBD1
TGTGCCAGCGGACAGGGGAATCAGCCCCAGCATTTT
CASGQGNQPQHF
>NA|TRBV5-4|TRBJ1-2|NA
TGTGCACTCAATACGGGACACTCGGTACATGGCTACACCTTC
CALNTGHSVHGYTF
>NA|TRBV6-6|TRBJ2-1|TRBD2
TGTGCCATAAGTAGCGGGGGGGTACTCAATGAGCAGTTCTTC
CAISSGGVLNEQFF
>NA|TRBV2|TRBJ1-2|TRBD1
TGTGCCAGCAGAAGGGACAGGGGGGCTTGGATCTATGGCTACACCTTC
CASRRDRGAWIYGYTF
>NA|TRBV28|TRBJ2-3|NA
TGTGCCAGCAGCCCTCTTTTATCCAGCACAGATACGCAGTATTTT
CASSPLLSSTDTQYF
>NA|TRBV6-5|TRBJ1-5|NA
TGTGCCAGCAGTTCCGACAGCTACAATCAGCCCCAGCATTTT
CASSSDSYNQPQHF
>NA|TRBV3-1/TRBV3-2|TRBJ1-6|TRBD1
TGTGCCAGCAGCCAAGGGGGACAGGGGTCACCCCTCCACTTT
CASSQGGQGSPLHF
>NA|TRBV4-2|TRBJ1-2|NA
TGTGCCAGCAGCCAAGATCAAGCGACGCCTAACTATGGCTACACCTTC
CASSQDQATPNYGYTF
>NA|TRBV10-1|TRBJ1-4|NA
TGCGCCAGCAGTGAGACGGGATTGGAAAAACTGTTTTTT
CASSETGLEKLFF
>NA|TRBV6-5|TRBJ1-2|NA
TGTGCCAGCAGTTACGTGGACAGAGGGTCCTATGGCTACACCTTC
CASSYVDRGSYGYTF
>NA|TRBV19|TRBJ2-4|NA
TGTGCCAGTAGTATAACTGCAGGGCTAGAGGACATTCAGTACTTC
CASSITAGLEDIQYF
>NA|TRBV30|TRBJ2-3|NA
TGTGCCTGGAGTGTAAAGGGGCTATTGACGCAGTATTTT
CAWSVKGLLTQYF
>NA|TRBV6-6|TRBJ2-5|TRBD2
TGTGCCAGCAGTTACACTAGCGGGCGTCAAGAGACCCAGTACTTC
CASSYTSGRQETQYF
>NA|TRBV14|TRBJ2-2|NA
TGTGCCAGCAACCGCTTACTTAACACCGGGGAGCTGTTTTTT
CASNRLLNTGELFF
>NA|TRBV19|TRBJ2-2|TRBD2
TGTGCCAGTAGGCGACTAGCGGGGAACACCGGGGAGCTGTTTTTT
CASRRLAGNTGELFF
>NA|TRBV30|TRBJ1-1|NA
TGTGCCTGGAAGCTCGACAGGCGAGTGGGAGCTTTCTTT
CAWKLDRRVGAFF
>NA|TRBV10-3|TRBJ1-5|TRBD1
TGTGCCATCAGTGGGACAGGGGGGAATCAGCCCCAGCATTTT
CAISGTGGNQPQHF
>once|TRBV2|TRBJ2-2|TRBD1
TGTGCCAGCAGCGGGAAGGGACAGGGGGGTGGGTACACCGGGGAGCTGTTTTTT
CASSGKGQGGGYTGELFF
>once|TRBV5-1|TRBJ1-6|NA
TGCGCCAGCAGCTTGGCGGGCCCTCGGGAGACACCCCTCCACTTT
CASSLAGPRETPLHF